This T cell receptor (beta chain) derives from a study of blood T cell repertoires in COVID-19 (dated by TCRdb to 2018 to 2021). About the full investigation: The collaborator samples originated in the United States, Italy and Spain and spanned the acute and convalescent phases of COVID-19. A de-identified subject ID, COVID-19 status, age in years and sex were almost always included in the sample metadata. Samples were obtained from the ongoing ImmuneRACE study (first 160 participants) and from about 1,300 subjects provided by 6 global collaborators. Where HLA class I and class II types were available, the types were taken from metadata supplied by the sample provider, not from assay-based typing. The material from the prospective study consisted of cDNA or gDNA derived from T cells, B-cell-depleted T cells, or PBMCs. Deeply sampled blood TCRbeta repertoires from subjects exposed to, actively infected with, or recovered from COVID-19 were included in the dataset. The repertoires were released in a freely available public database intended as a resource for research on the immune response to SARS-CoV-2. Results the study describes overall, beyond this receptor: Clinical and demographic metadata were provided uncurated, with the amount varying by source and participant.

Note on this clone: Which antigen it targets is not known. There are no base qualities to consult, and no much larger clone falls within one base.

Collaborating institutions collected whole blood in K2EDTA tubes following their own protocols. For TCRbeta analysis, collaborators shipped samples in one of three forms: frozen whole blood, isolated PBMCs, or DNA extracted from either of those sample types. The CDR3, from cysteine to phenylalanine, totals 13 residues. Here the CDR3 DNA is all that survives: 39 bases in frame from base 1. Via the germline V gene, CDR1 is SQVTM and CDR2 ANQGSEA. Clipping removes 6 bases from V and 5 bases from J, with 5 as the unmatched junction base count. TCRbeta CDR3 regions were amplified from genomic DNA by means of the immunoSEQ Assay, a bias-controlled multiplex PCR. In the paper's pipeline: Nucleated cell counts per sample were estimated from amplification of reference gene primers within the assay. To quantify the absolute abundance of each unique TCRbeta CDR3 rearrangement, sequence reads were collapsed and filtered. For each sample, productive Simpson clonality was calculated as the square root of Simpson's diversity index over productive rearrangements. In its TCRdb copy, this immuneACCESS table keeps in-frame sequences only and misses some clones. Where compared with another copy, unresolved V genes explain less than half of these, and the others have no known cause. That table gives V, J and clone size, and the DNA gave D and trimming. This sample lists hundreds of thousands of clones; about 88% were detected once. The ten largest clones represent more than 2.5% of the sample.

The receptor was isolated from a man in his 60s with acute or convalescent COVID-19. The rearrangement combines TRBV29-1 with TRBJ1-5; the central 9 bases match TRBD1. Sequencing used peripheral blood. The CDR3 amino acid sequence is: CSVQTGGDQPQHF. The nucleotide sequence is TGCAGCGTACAGACAGGGGGGGATCAGCCCCAGCATTTT.